This T cell receptor (beta chain) was sequenced during a study of human T cells and chemical hapten exposure. This CDR3 region has 14 residues. J lost 2 bases, V lost 4 bases, and 3 bases had no gene match. Looked up from germline, CDR1 is SGHKS and CDR2 is YYEKEE (reference sequence). MiXCR, applied by TCRdb to the RACE reads, yields one record per CDR3 protein. The sample consists of tens of thousands of distinct CDR3 sequences, about 11% of them appearing once. The time point is: patch test 1, 2 weeks after DPC sensitization. Treatment noted: therapeutic diphenylcyclopropenone sensitization with weekly scalp DPC.

The specimen comprised whole blood, sampled in connection with sensitization to the hapten diphenylcyclopropenone (DPC). The rearrangement uses TRBV5-5 and TRBJ1-5, with 7 nucleotides matching TRBD1. This sequence originates from a woman in her 50s with alopecia areata. Some clones in this sample may be carry-over from other donors' samples. CDR3 DNA sequence: TGTGCCAGCAGCGTCGACAGGGGCAATCAGCCCCAGCATTTT. Its translation is CASSVDRGNQPQHF.